The T cell receptor (beta chain) under discussion was sequenced for a study of T cells in Graves' hyperthyroidism and ophthalmopathy. Study-wide findings and caveats: Patients with ophthalmopathy were separated from those with stable hyperthyroidism by a 13 V-J model.

Looked up from germline, CDR1 is SQVTM and CDR2 is ANQGSEA. Trimming removed 5 bases at V and 4 bases at J, with 20 bases between. The CDR3 is 15 amino acids. From RNA transcripts, TCR beta CDR3 regions were amplified. HTBI primers drove first-round RT-PCR of the TCR CDR3. TCRdb re-derived calls from the multiplex PCR reads in MiXCR, one entry per CDR3 protein. The sample contains about 570,000 distinct CDR3 sequences, around 46% of which appear only once. This clonotype was found once. Its antigen is currently unknown. The study excluded patients with uncontrolled infection, other autoimmune disease, pregnancy or lactation.

The J gene is TRBJ1-2, the V gene TRBV29-1; maybe TRBD1 (5 bases). The receptor comes from an adult woman with Graves' disease, either hyperthyroidism or ophthalmopathy (not recorded which). Sequenced sample: peripheral blood or thyroid tissue (not recorded which). CDR3 DNA sequence: TGCAGCGTTCCAATGCCCGGGCCCCAGGGCTATGGCTACACCTTC. Protein sequence: CSVPMPGPQGYGYTF.